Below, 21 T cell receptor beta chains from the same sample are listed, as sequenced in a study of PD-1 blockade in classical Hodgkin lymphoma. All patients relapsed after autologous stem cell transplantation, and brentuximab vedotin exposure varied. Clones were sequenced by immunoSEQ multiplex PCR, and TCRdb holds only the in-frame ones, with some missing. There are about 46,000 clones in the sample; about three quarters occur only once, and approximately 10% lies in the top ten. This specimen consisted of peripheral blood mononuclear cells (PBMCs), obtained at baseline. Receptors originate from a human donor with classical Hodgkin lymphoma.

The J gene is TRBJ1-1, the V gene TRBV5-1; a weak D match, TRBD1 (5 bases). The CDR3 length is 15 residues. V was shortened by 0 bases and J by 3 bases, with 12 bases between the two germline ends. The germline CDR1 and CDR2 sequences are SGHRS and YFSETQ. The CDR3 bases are TGCGCCAGCAGCTTGGTTCTGGGGGTTGACACTGAAGCTTTCTTT. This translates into CASSLVLGVDTEAFF.

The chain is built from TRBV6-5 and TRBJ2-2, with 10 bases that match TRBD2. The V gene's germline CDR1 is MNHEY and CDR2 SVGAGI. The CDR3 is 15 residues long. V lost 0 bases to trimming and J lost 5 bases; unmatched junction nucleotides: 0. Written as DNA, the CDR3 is TGTGCCAGCAGTTACTCACTAGCGGGGACCGGGGAGCTGTTTTTT. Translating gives CASSYSLAGTGELFF.

The CDR3, as DNA: TGTGCCAGCAGGTCCGGCCCAGATACGCAGTATTTT. Amino acid sequence: CASRSGPDTQYF. V usage is TRBV6-5 and J usage is TRBJ2-3; no reliable D call. V gave up 6 bases and J gave up 4 bases, with 8 bases separating them. CDR1 and CDR2 (germline): MNHEY, SVGAGI. The CDR3 runs 12 residues.

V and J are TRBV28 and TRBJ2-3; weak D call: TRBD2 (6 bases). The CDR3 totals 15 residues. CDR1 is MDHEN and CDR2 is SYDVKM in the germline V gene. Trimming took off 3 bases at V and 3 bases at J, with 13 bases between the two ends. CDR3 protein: CASSFLAGGTDTQYF. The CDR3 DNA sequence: TGTGCCAGCAGTTTCTTAGCTGGGGGGACAGATACGCAGTATTTT.

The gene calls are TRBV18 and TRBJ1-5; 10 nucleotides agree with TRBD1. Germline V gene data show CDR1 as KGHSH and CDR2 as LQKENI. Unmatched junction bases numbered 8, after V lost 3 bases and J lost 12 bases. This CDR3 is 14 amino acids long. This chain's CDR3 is CASSPRGDRGRQHF. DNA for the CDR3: TGTGCCAGCTCACCTCGCGGGGACAGGGGACGCCAGCATTTT.

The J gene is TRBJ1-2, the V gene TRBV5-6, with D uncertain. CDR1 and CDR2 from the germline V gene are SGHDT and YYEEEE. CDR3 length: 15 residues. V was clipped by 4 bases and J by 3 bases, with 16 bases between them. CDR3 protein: CASSPEAADHYGYTF. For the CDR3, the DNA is TGTGCCAGCAGCCCCGAGGCGGCCGACCACTATGGCTACACCTTC.

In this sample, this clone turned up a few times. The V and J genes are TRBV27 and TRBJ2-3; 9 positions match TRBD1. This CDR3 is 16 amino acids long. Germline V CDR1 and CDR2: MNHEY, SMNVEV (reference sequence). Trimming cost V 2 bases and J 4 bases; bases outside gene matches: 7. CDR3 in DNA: TGTGCCAGCAGTTTAATTAAATGGACAGGGGCAGATACGCAGTATTTT. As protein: CASSLIKWTGADTQYF.

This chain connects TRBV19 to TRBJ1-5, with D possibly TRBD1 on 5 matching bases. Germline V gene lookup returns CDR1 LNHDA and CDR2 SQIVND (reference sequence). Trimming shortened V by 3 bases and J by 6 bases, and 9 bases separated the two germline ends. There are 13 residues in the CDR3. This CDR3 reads CASSILQGQPQHF. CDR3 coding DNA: TGTGCCAGTAGTATTTTGCAGGGTCAGCCCCAGCATTTT.

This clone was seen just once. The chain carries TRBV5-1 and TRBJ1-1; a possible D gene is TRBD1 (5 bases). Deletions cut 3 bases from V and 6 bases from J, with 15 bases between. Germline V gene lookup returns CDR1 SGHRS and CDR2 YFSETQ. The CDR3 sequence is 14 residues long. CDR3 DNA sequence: TGCGCCAGCAGCTCCGGGAGGCCCAGGGCTGAAGCTTTCTTT. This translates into CASSSGRPRAEAFF.

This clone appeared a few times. This CDR3 is CATSGPDSSYDEQFF. CDR3 DNA: TGTGCCACCAGCGGCCCGGACTCCTCATACGATGAGCAGTTCTTC. The chain links TRBV15 to TRBJ2-1, with D maybe TRBD2 (5 bases). V lost 5 bases and J lost 8, with 19 bases in between. The CDR3 covers 15 residues. Germline V CDR1 and CDR2: LNHNV, YYDKDF (reference sequence).

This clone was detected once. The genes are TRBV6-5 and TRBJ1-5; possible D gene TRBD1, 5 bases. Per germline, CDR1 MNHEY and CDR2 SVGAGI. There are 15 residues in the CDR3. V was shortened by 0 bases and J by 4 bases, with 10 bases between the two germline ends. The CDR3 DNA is TGTGCCAGCAGTTACTCGAGCAGGGAAAATCAGCCCCAGCATTTT. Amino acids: CASSYSSRENQPQHF.

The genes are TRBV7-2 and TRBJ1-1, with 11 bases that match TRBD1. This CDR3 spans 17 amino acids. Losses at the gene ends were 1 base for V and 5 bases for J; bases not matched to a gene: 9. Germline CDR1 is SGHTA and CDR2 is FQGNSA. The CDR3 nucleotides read TGTGCCAGCAGCTTAGGGACAGGGGGCGTATTACTTACTGAAGCTTTCTTT. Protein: CASSLGTGGVLLTEAFF.

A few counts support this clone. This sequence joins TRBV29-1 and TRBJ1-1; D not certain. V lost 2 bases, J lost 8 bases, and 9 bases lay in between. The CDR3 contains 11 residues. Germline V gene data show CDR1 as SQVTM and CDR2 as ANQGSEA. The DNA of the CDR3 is TGCAGCGTTGAATATACCACGGAAGCTTTCTTT. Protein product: CSVEYTTEAFF.

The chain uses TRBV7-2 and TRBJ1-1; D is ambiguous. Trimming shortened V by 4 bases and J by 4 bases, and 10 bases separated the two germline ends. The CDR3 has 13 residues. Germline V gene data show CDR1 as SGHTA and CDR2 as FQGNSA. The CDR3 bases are TGTGCCAGCAGCTACGGGTTGTCCACTGAAGCTTTCTTT. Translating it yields CASSYGLSTEAFF.

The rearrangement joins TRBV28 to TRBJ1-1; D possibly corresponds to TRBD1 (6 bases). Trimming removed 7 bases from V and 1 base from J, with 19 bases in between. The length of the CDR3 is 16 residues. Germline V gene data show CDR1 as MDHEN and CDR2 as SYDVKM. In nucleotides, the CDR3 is TGTGCCAGCATCCCCGAACAGACAGGACCGAACACTGAAGCTTTCTTT. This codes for CASIPEQTGPNTEAFF.

The CDR3 nucleotides are TGTGCCAGCAGCTTAGATGGACCTAATGAAAAACTGTTTTTT. Protein: CASSLDGPNEKLFF. The chain has TRBV7-9 and TRBJ1-4, with D uncertain. Germline V gene sequence: CDR1 SEHNR, CDR2 FQNEAQ (reference sequence). The CDR3 runs 14 residues. Deletions cut 1 base from V and 3 bases from J, with 6 bases between.

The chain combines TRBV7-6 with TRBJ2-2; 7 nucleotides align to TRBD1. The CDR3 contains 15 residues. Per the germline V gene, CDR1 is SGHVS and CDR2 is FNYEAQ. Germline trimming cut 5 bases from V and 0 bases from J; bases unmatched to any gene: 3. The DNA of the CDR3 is TGTGCCAGCAGCGCCGGGACAGCGAACACCGGGGAGCTGTTTTTT. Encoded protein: CASSAGTANTGELFF. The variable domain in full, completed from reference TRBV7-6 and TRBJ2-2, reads GAGVSQSPRYKVTKRGQDVALRCDPISGHVSLYWYRQALGQGPEFLTYFNYEAQQDKSGLPNDRFSAERPEGSISTLTIQRTEQRDSAMYRCASSAGTANTGELFFGEGSRLTVL.

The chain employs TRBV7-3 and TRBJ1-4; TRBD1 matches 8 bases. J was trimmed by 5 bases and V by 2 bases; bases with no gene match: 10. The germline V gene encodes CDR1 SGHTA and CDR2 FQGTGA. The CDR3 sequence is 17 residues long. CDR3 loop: CASSLWIGTGGNEKLFF. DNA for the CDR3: TGTGCCAGCAGCTTATGGATCGGAACAGGGGGAAATGAAAAACTGTTTTTT.

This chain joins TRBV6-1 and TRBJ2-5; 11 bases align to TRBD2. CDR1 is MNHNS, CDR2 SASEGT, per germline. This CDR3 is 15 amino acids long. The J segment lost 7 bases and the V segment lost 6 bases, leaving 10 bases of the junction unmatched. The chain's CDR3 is CASRDSGGALRTQYF. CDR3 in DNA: TGTGCCAGCAGGGATAGCGGGGGGGCATTGCGGACCCAGTACTTC.

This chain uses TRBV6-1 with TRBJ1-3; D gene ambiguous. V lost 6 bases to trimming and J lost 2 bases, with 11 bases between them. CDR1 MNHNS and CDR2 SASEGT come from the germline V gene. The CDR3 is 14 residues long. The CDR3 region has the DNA TGTGCCAGCAGGCAACGGGCAGCTGGAAACACCATATATTTT. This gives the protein CASRQRAAGNTIYF.

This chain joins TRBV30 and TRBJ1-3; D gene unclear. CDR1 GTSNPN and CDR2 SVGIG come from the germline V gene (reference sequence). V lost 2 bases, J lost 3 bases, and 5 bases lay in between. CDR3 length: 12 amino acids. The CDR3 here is CAWSPVGNTIYF. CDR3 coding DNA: TGTGCCTGGAGTCCCGTTGGAAACACCATATATTTT.